This TCR beta chain was captured by sequencing in a study of blood T cells in healthy people across ages. Per sample, at least 6 micrograms of total RNA were extracted. Primers used in a second PCR of about 7 to 12 cycles were a sample-barcoded 5' primer and a J-beta primer mix. TCRdb recomputed calls from the 5' RACE reads with MiXCR, one row per CDR3 protein. The sample lists approximately 850,000 distinct CDR3 sequences, 55% to 75% occurring once. The sample comprised blood. The receptor comes from a man aged 25-45 years in good health.

CDR3 in amino acids: CSALPGAAEEQFF. DNA of the CDR3: TGCAGTGCTCTGCCGGGTGCAGCGGAGGAGCAGTTCTTC. The chain links TRBV20-1 to TRBJ2-1; tentatively, D is TRBD2 (5 bases). The CDR3 extends over 13 amino acids. V lost 5 bases to trimming and J lost 10 bases, with 18 bases between them. Germline V gives CDR1 DFQATT, CDR2 SNEGSKA (reference sequence).